The subject of this entry is one T cell receptor beta chain. What it recognizes is unknown. CDR3 length: 12 residues. V lost 0 bases and J 5 bases, leaving 6 bases between the germline ends. The germline V gene has CDR1 DFQATT and CDR2 SNEGSKA (reference sequence). This sample was included in a study of vaccination and CD4 T cells after COVID-19. Study context: Post-COVID samples were collected a median about 97 days following diagnosis, spanning 35 to 161. Controls had a CEFX pool, an HIV-1 Nef pool, or no peptide added.

The Oncomine TCR Beta short-read assay sequenced DNA from cultured CD4+ T cells. TCRdb independently ran MiXCR on the PCR reads; one entry per CDR3 protein. This repertoire shows some 10,000 distinct CDR3 sequences, approximately 70% found once; its top ten account for roughly 7.1%. Treatment given: approximately 9-day PBMC culture with coronavirus spike peptide pools or control peptides (ViraFEST assay). Before Alpha, Beta and Delta appeared in the US, convalescents tested positive (March–December 2020). The authors swapped half the medium for fresh IL-2 medium on days 3 and 7. The specimen sequenced was CD4+ T cells from blood, cultured in vitro. The clonotype was recovered from a human donor who had recovered from COVID-19. The chain recombines TRBV20-1 with TRBJ2-3; D unclear. CDR3 nucleotides: TGCAGTGCTAGAGATGATTTAGATACGCAGTATTTT. It encodes CSARDDLDTQYF.